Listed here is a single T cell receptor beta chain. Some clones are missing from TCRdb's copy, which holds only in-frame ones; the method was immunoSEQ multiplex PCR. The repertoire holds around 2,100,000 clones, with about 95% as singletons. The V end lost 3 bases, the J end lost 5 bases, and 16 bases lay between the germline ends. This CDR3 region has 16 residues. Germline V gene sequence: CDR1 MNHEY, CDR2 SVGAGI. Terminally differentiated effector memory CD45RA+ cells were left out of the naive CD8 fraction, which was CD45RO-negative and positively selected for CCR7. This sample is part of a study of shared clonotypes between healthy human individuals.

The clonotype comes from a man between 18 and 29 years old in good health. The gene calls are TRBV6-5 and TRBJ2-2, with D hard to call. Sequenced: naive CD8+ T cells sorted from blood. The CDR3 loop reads CASSYRGLAVTGELFF. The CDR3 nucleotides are TGTGCCAGCAGTTATCGAGGCTTGGCGGTAACCGGGGAGCTGTTTTTT.